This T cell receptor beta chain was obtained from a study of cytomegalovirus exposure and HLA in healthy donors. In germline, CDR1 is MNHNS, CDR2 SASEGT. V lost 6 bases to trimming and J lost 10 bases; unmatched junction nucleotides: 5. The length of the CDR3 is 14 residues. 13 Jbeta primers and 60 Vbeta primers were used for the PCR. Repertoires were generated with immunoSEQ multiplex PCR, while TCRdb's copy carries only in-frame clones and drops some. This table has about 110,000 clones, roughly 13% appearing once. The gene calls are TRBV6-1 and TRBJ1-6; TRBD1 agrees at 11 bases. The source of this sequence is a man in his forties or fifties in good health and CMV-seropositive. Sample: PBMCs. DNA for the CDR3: TGTGCCAGCAGCTCGGACAGGGGGCTCTCACCCCTCCACTTT. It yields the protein CASSSDRGLSPLHF.